The text below deals with one T cell receptor (beta chain). This clonotype was picked up a small number of times. Its antigen is still unknown. The sample holds no much larger clone one base away, and base qualities are not on file. This specimen belongs to a study of blood T cells in healthy people across ages (dated by TCRdb to between 2014 and 2016). About the study as a whole: In model experiments, template switching captured roughly one uniquely barcoded TCR beta cDNA molecule for every two T cells. The study measured age-related changes in TCR beta repertoire diversity using deep sequencing normalized with unique cDNA molecular identifiers. To avoid experimental bias, donors of different ages were randomly spread across the sequencing lanes. Using the same blood draw, the study looked at two additional independent replicas of 1 million unique cDNA reads for two donors, one aged 18 to 29 and the other aged 80 or older. The donors were divided into four age groups: young (average roughly 17 years), middle-aged (under 40), aged (approximately 62) and long-lived (82).

The donors were a few dozen Caucasian individuals from Russia, aged about 6 to 95 years, who were systemically healthy. Each donor gave ten milliliters of peripheral blood, drawn into EDTA-treated Vacutainer tubes. PBMCs were isolated by Ficoll-Paque density-gradient centrifugation, with at least 7 million obtained per sample. Trizol reagent was used to extract total RNA from PBMCs, with at least 5.5 micrograms per sample. The percentages of naive CD45RAhigh/CD27high T cells were determined by flow cytometry on a PBMC aliquot from every donor. Preparation of the library involved 5' RACE. The instrument given in TCRdb is Illumina HiSeq 2500. A second PCR of about 6 to 11 cycles was run with a J-beta primer mix and a sample-barcoded 5' primer. A unique molecular identifier was introduced onto each TCR beta cDNA molecule by a template-switch 5' adaptor carrying 12 random nucleotides. Each sample yielded at least 3 million CDR3-containing paired-end reads. First-strand cDNA synthesis was performed from all RNA using the Mint cDNA synthesis kit, with priming by a TRBC-specific oligonucleotide. After uracil-DNA glycosylase treatment, a first 18-cycle PCR used universal primers M1SS and BC2_uni_R on all cDNA. The source study handled its data this way. Each sample was normalized by randomly selecting 1 million high-quality reads, each carrying a distinct molecular identifier. Instead of being binned into consensus sequences, reads that shared molecular identifiers were thrown out. MiTCR, set to a Q25 quality threshold and the strictest error-elimination algorithm, was used for CDR3 identification, clonotype clustering and error correction. A nonparametric unseen species model with Euler transformation was used to estimate a lower bound on total TCR beta diversity. Using fastp trimming at Q25 and MiXCR clonotype assembly, TCRdb reanalyzed the public sequencing data and kept in-frame beta chains. Records with the same CDR3 protein are collapsed into one entry carrying the most frequent genes and DNA. These V and J calls originate from TCRdb's pipeline instead of the authors' own analysis. This sample comprises about 800,000 distinct CDR3 sequences, 55% to 75% of them detected only once. The ten largest account for 20% to 25% of the sample.

The investigation overall reported the following: Because profiling used bulk unsorted PBMCs, naive and antigen-experienced compartments could not be compared conclusively. Observed TCR beta diversity correlated strongly with the percentage of naive T cells measured by flow cytometry. Observed TCR beta diversity per million T cells fell roughly linearly with age, and a significant reduction was already apparent by age around 39. Donor CMV infection status was unknown, potentially confounding age-related changes in expanded clonotypes. Estimates of total diversity based on one million sequenced T cells were considered lower bounds and underestimates. Compared with the aged group, more naive CD4+ T cells, fewer expanded clones and increased TCR diversity were shown by the long-lived group, suggesting age selection.

This TCR came from a man aged 30-40 years in good health. The sequenced material came from blood.

The base sequence is TGCGCCAGCAGCCTCGGGACTAGCCAGAGTAATGAGCAGTTCTTC. It translates to CASSLGTSQSNEQFF. Here the chain combines TRBV5-1 and TRBJ2-1; TRBD2 matches 9 bases in the middle. The CDR1 and CDR2 encoded by the germline V gene are SGHRS and YFSETQ. At the junction V is shortened by 4 bases and J by 7 bases; bases outside the gene matches: 9. The cysteine opens and the phenylalanine closes a CDR3 of 15 amino acids. The entry retains the CDR3 DNA only, 45 bases that are in frame from base 1.